This TCR beta chain was profiled in a study of cytomegalovirus exposure and HLA in healthy donors. The ends lost 4 bases at V and 2 bases at J; junction bases unmatched: 6. Germline values: CDR1 SGHNT, CDR2 YYREEE (reference sequence). The CDR3 totals 14 residues. As to this clone: As yet, its antigen is unknown.

Unrecorded immune exposures were likely, despite nominal health at sampling. General study points: Analysis was carried out at a later point, and it linked a missense DCLRE1C variant to TCR beta V- and J-gene trimming. As a later analysis showed, several of the most significant clusters appeared to be linked to common viral pathogens.

The PCR had 60 Vbeta and 13 Jbeta primers. Repertoires were generated with immunoSEQ multiplex PCR, while TCRdb's copy carries only in-frame clones and drops some. The table lists 100,000 or so clones, roughly three quarters of them singletons. The clonotype comes from a man aged 35-49 years in good health and CMV-seronegative. Material: PBMCs. The chain has TRBV5-4 and TRBJ2-7; 7 bases align to TRBD1. The CDR3 coding sequence is TGTGCCAGCAGCCCATGGGACAGTCCCTACGAGCAGTACTTC. It yields the protein CASSPWDSPYEQYF.